This T cell receptor (beta chain) was found in a study of technical replicates of blood from a few donors. Repertoires were generated with immunoSEQ multiplex PCR, while TCRdb's copy carries only in-frame clones and drops some. The sample includes more than 90,000 clones, around 95% of them seen just once. Germline CDR1 reads SNHLY; CDR2 reads FYNNEI. The CDR3 is made up of 12 amino acids. Between the trimmed V and J ends, which lost 5 bases and 5 bases, there was a span of 9 bases. Material: T cells isolated from PBMCs. V usage is TRBV2 and J usage is TRBJ1-2; D not certain. The sequence derives from a human donor in good health. CDR3 sequence reads: CASSYTSYGYTF. CDR3 DNA: TGTGCCAGCAGTTACACATCTTATGGCTACACCTTC.